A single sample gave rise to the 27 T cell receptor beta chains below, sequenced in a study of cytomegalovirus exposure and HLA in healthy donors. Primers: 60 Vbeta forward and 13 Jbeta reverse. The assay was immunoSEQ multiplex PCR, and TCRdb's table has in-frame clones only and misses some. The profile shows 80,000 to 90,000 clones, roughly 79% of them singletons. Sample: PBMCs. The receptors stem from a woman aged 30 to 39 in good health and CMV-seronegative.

Written as DNA, the CDR3 is TGTGCCAGCAGTTTGGGCAGAAACTATGGCTACACCTTC. It yields the protein CASSLGRNYGYTF. V and J are TRBV28 and TRBJ1-2; D remains ambiguous. CDR3 length: 13 residues. Germline V gives CDR1 MDHEN, CDR2 SYDVKM. Between the trimmed V and J ends, which lost 3 bases and 2 bases, there was a span of 7 bases.

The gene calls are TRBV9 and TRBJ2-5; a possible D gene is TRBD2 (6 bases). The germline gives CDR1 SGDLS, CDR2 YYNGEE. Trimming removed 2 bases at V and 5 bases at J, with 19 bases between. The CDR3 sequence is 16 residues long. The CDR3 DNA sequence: TGTGCCAGCAGCGTCCAGGGACTGATTTCGGGCGAGACCCAGTACTTC. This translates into CASSVQGLISGETQYF. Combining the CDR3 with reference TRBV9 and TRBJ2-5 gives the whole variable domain DSGVTQTPKHLITATGQRVTLRCSPRSGDLSVYWYQQSLDQGLQFLIQYYNGEERAKGNILERFSAQQFPDLHSELNLSSLELGDSALYFCASSVQGLISGETQYFGPGTRLLVL.

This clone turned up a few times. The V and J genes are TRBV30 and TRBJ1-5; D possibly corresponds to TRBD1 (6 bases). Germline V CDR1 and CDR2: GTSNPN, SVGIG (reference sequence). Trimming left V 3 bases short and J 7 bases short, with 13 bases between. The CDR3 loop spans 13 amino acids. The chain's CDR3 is CAWRGRGMQPQHF. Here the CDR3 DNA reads TGTGCCTGGAGAGGTAGGGGGATGCAGCCCCAGCATTTT.

CDR3: CASSQNSEAFF. The CDR3 DNA reads TGTGCCAGTAGTCAGAATTCTGAAGCTTTCTTT. This chain joins TRBV19 and TRBJ1-1, with D unclear. CDR1 is LNHDA, CDR2 SQIVND, per germline (reference sequence). The CDR3 contains 11 residues. The ends were cut back, 5 bases at V and 6 bases at J, with 7 bases in the middle.

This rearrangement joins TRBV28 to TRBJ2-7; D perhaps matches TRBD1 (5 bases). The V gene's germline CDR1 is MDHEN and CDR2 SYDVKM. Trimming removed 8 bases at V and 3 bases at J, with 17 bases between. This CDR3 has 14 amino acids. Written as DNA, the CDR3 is TGTGCCAGCGAGACAGTTTTTAGAGACTACGAGCAGTACTTC. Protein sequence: CASETVFRDYEQYF.

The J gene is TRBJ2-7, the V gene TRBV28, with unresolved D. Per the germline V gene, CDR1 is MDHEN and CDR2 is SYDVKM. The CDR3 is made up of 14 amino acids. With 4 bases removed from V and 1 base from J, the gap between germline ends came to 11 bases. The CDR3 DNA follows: TGTGCCAGCAGTTCAGGTCCTCTTTCCTACGAGCAGTACTTC. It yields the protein CASSSGPLSYEQYF.

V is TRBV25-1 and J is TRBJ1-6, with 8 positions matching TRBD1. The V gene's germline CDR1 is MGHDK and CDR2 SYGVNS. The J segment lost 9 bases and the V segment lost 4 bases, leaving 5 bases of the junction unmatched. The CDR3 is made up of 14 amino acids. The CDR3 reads CASSGPGTGSPLHF. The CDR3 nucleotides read TGTGCCAGCAGTGGTCCCGGGACAGGTTCACCCCTCCACTTT.

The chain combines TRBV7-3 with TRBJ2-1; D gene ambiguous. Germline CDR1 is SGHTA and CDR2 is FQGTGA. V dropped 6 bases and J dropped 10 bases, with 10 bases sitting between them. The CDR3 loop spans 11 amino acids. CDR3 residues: CASSLHEEQFF. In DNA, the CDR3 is TGTGCCAGCAGTCTCCATGAGGAGCAGTTCTTC.

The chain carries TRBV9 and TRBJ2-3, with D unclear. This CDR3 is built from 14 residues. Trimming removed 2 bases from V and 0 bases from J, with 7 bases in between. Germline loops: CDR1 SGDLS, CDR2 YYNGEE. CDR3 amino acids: CASSVGPSTDTQYF. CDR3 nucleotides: TGTGCCAGCAGCGTCGGTCCCAGCACAGATACGCAGTATTTT.

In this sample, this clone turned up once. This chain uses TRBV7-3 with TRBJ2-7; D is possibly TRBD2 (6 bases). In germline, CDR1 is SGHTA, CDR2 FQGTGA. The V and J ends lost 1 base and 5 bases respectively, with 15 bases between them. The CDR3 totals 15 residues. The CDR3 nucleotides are TGTGCCAGCAGCTTAAGTCGGGACTCGTCCCACGAGCAGTACTTC. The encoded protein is CASSLSRDSSHEQYF.

The CDR3, as DNA: TGTGCCAGCACCAGGACAAGGGTGGCAGATACGCAGTATTTT. The encoded protein is CASTRTRVADTQYF. The chain employs TRBV7-8 and TRBJ2-3; weak D call: TRBD1 (5 bases). This CDR3 has 14 residues. CDR1 and CDR2 from the germline V gene are SGHVS and FQNEAQ. Trimming pared 7 bases from V and 4 bases from J, leaving 15 bases between.

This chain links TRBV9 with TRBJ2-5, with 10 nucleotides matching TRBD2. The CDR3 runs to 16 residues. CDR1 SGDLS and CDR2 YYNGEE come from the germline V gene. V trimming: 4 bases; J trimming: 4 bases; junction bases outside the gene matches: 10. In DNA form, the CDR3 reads TGTGCCAGCAGCCCCCGGACTAGCGGAGATGTAGAGACCCAGTACTTC. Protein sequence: CASSPRTSGDVETQYF.

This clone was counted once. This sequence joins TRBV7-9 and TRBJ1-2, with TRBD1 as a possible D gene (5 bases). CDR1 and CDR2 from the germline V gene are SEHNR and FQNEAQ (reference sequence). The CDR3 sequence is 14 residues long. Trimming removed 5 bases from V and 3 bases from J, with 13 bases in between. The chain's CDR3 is CASSREGSYYGYTF. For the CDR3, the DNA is TGTGCCAGCAGCCGGGAGGGGAGTTACTATGGCTACACCTTC.

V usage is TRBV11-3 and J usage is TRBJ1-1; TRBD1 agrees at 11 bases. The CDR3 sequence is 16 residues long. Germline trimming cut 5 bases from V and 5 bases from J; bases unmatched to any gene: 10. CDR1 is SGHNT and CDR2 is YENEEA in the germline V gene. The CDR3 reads CASSPGTGGSRTEAFF. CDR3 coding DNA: TGTGCCAGCAGCCCAGGGACAGGGGGAAGTAGGACTGAAGCTTTCTTT.

CDR3 coding DNA: TGTGCCAGCAGTGAGACAGGGGCTAATGAAAAACTGTTTTTT. It translates to CASSETGANEKLFF. The chain recombines TRBV2 with TRBJ1-4; 8 positions agree with TRBD1. From germline, CDR1 is SNHLY and CDR2 FYNNEI. J gave up 3 bases and V 3 bases, and 0 bases lay outside the gene matches. The CDR3 consists of 14 residues.

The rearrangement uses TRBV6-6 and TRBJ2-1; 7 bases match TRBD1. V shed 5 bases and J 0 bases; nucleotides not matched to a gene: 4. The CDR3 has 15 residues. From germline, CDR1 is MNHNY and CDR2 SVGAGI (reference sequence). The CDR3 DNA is TGTGCCAGCAGTGCACAGGGGAGCTCCTACAATGAGCAGTTCTTC. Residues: CASSAQGSSYNEQFF.

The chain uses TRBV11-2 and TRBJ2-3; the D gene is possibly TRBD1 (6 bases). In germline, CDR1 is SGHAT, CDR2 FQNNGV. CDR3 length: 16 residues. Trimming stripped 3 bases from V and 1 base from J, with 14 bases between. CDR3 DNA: TGTGCCAGCAGCTTTCTACAGGGTATGCGCACAGATACGCAGTATTTT. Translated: CASSFLQGMRTDTQYF.

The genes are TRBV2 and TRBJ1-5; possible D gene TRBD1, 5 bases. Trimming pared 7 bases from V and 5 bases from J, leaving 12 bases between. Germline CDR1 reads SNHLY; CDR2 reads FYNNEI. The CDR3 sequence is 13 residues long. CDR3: CASNLDIDQPQHF. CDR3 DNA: TGTGCCAGCAACCTGGACATCGATCAGCCCCAGCATTTT.

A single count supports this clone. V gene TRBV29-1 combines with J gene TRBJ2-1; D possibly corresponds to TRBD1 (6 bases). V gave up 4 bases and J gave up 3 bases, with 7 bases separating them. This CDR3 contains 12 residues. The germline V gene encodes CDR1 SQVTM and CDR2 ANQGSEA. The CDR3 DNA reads TGCAGCGTTGGGACAGTCTACAATGAGCAGTTCTTC. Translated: CSVGTVYNEQFF.

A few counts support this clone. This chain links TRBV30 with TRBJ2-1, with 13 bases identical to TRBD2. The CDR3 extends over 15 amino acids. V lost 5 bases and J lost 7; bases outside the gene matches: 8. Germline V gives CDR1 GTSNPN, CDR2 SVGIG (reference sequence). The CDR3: CAWRRRLAGGNEQFF. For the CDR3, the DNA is TGTGCCTGGCGCCGCCGACTAGCGGGAGGAAATGAGCAGTTCTTC.

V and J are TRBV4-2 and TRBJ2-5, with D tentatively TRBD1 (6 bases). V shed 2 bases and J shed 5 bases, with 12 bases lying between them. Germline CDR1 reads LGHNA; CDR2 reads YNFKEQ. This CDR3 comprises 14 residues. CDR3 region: CASSQYSGAETQYF. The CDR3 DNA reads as TGTGCCAGCAGCCAATACTCAGGGGCCGAGACCCAGTACTTC.

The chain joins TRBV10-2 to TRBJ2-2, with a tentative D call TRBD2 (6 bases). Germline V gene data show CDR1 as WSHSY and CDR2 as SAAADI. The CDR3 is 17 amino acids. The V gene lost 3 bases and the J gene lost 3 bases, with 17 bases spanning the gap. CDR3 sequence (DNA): TGCGCCAGCAGTGATCCTGCGGCGGGGAGGTACACCGGGGAGCTGTTTTTT. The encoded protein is CASSDPAAGRYTGELFF.

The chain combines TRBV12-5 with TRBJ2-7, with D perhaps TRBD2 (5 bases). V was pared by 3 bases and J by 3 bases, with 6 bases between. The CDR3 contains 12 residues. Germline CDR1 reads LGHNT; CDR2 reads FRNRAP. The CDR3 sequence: CASGFRGYEQYF. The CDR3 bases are TGTGCTAGTGGTTTCCGGGGCTACGAGCAGTACTTC.

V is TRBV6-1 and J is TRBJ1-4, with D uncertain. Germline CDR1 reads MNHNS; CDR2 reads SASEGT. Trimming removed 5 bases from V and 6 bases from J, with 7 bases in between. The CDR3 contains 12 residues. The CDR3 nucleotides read TGTGCCAGCAGTCGTCGAGATGAAAAACTGTTTTTT. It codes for CASSRRDEKLFF.

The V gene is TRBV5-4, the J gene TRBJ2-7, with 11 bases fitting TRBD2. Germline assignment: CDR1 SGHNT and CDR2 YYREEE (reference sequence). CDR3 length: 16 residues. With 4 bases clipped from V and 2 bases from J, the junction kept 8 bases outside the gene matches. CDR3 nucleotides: TGTGCCAGCAGCCATGGGATAGCGGGAGGGCCCTACGAGCAGTACTTC. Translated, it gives CASSHGIAGGPYEQYF.

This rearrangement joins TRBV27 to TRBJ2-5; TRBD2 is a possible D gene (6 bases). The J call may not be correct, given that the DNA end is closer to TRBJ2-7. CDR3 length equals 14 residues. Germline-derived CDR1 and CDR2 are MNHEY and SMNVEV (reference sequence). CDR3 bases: TGTGCCAGCAGTTTGGGGACTTCGTACTACGAGCAGTACTTC. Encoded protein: CASSLGTSYYEQYF.

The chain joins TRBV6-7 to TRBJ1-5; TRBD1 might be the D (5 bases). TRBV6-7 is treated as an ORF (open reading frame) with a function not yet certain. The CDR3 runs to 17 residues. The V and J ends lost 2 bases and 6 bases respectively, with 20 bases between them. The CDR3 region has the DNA TGTGCCAGCAGTTACCTGGCAGGGTCTCGTGTCGGTCAGCCCCAGCATTTT. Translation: CASSYLAGSRVGQPQHF.